This TCR beta chain was obtained from a study of cytomegalovirus exposure and HLA in healthy donors. As concerns this clone: Its matching antigen is unknown.

The PCR contained 60 Vbeta and 13 Jbeta primers. TCRdb keeps only in-frame clones here, not all; method: immunoSEQ multiplex PCR. The sample spans roughly 84,000 clones; the ten largest clones claim about 0.61%. Study-wide findings and caveats: Through in vitro validation, a few CMV-associated chains were shown to be specific for CMV antigens.

Germline CDR1 and CDR2: MDHEN and SYDVKM. The CDR3 is 15 residues long. The V segment lost 6 bases and the J segment 0 bases; nucleotides outside the gene matches: 8. The chain has TRBV28 and TRBJ2-7; 7 bases fit TRBD1. The clonotype comes from a man in his fifties or sixties in good health and CMV-seronegative. Sequencing was done on a sample of PBMCs. The CDR3 bases are TGTGCCAGCAGAAGCCACCGGGACAGCTCCTACGAGCAGTACTTC. Translating it yields CASRSHRDSSYEQYF.